This T cell receptor beta chain is from a study of blood T cell repertoires in COVID-19. Profiled with immunoSEQ multiplex PCR; TCRdb holds only in-frame clones, not every one. The sample lists roughly 280,000 clones, around nine tenths occurring once. Sequences were obtained from peripheral blood. This sequence was found in a woman aged 55-70 years with COVID-19, enrolled during active disease.

Here the CDR3 reads CASSWGLSAFF. The CDR3 DNA follows: TGTGCCAGCAGTTGGGGCTTGTCGGCTTTCTTT. The chain carries TRBV28 and TRBJ1-1; a possible D gene is TRBD1 (5 bases). The V end was cut by 4 bases, the J end by 11 bases, with 11 bases between. Per the germline V gene, CDR1 is MDHEN and CDR2 is SYDVKM. This CDR3 is built from 11 residues.